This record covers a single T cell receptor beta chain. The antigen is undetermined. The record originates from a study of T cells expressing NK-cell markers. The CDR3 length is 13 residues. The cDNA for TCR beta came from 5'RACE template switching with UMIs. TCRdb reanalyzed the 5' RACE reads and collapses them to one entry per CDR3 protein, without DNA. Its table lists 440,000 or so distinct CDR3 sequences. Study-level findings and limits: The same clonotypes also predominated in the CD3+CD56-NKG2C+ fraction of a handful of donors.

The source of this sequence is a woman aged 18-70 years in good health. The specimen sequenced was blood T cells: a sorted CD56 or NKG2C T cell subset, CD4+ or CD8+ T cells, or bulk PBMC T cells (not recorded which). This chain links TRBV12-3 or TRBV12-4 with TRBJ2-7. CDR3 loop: CASSFSALDEQYF.